This T cell receptor (beta chain) was sequenced for a study of T cell repertoires in cytomegalovirus infection. Study overall: The authors relied on CMV epitopes, both recently identified HLA-C-restricted and well-studied HLA-B-restricted. Evidence of both CMV infection and a matching HLA type came from public TCR beta signatures. Whole-study results and caveats: The ex vivo response was dominated by HLA-C-restricted CMV-specific TCR beta clonotypes. CMV carriers having the relevant HLA were flagged by cumulative public TCR beta family frequency.

One entry per CDR3 protein results from TCRdb running MiXCR on the reads. The table records about 110,000 distinct CDR3 sequences, around 30% of them present only once. A remark on this clonotype: Its specificity is unknown.

This specimen consisted of CD8+ T cells from cultured PBMCs, obtained from culture after CMV antigen stimulation. This clonotype originated in a human donor in good health (CMV status not recorded). Some clones in this sample may be carry-over from other donors' samples.

The CDR3 spells CASSLGAGWGYTEAFF. The CDR3 coding sequence is TGTGCCAGCAGCTTAGGGGCAGGGTGGGGCTACACTGAAGCTTTCTTT. This chain joins TRBV7-6 and TRBJ1-1; a possible D gene is TRBD1 (5 bases). The germline V and J ends were trimmed by 1 base and 3 bases, with 15 bases remaining between them. Looked up from germline, CDR1 is SGHVS and CDR2 is FNYEAQ. The CDR3 length is 16 residues.